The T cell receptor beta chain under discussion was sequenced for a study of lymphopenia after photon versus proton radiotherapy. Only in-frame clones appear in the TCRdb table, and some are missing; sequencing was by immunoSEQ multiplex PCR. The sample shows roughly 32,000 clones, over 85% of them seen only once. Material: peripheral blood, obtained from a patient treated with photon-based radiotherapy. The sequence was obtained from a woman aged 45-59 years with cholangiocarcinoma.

The CDR3 reads CASSLGVAGELYNEQFF. The CDR3 nucleotides read TGTGCCAGCAGCTTAGGGGTAGCGGGGGAGCTCTACAATGAGCAGTTCTTC. The chain uses TRBV11-3 and TRBJ2-1, with 9 positions matching TRBD2. V dropped 1 base and J dropped 3; count of bases not matched to a gene: 7. The CDR3 runs to 17 residues. Germline CDR1 SGHNT, CDR2 YENEEA. The full variable domain, rest sourced from reference TRBV11-3 and TRBJ2-1, is EAGVVQSPRYKIIEKKQPVAFWCNPISGHNTLYWYLQNLGQGPELLIRYENEEAVDDSQLPKDRFSAERLKGVDSTLKIQPAELGDSAVYLCASSLGVAGELYNEQFFGPGTRLTVL.